This T cell receptor beta chain is from a study of monozygotic twins with inflammatory bowel disease. TCRdb reanalyzed the 5' RACE reads, giving one entry per CDR3 protein sequence and no DNA. This sample's table reports a few hundred thousand distinct CDR3 sequences. The CDR3 extends over 12 amino acids. Germline values: CDR1 SGHRS, CDR2 YFSETQ. Blood (under 2.6 ml) was collected from every donor individually. This clonotype originated in a human donor with ulcerative colitis or Crohn's disease, or a healthy co-twin of an affected twin (not recorded which). The sample was blood. The V call is TRBV5-1, the J call TRBJ2-7. This chain's CDR3 is CASSPDVNEQYF.